These 6 T cell receptor beta chains came from one sample sequenced in a study of identical twins (dated by TCRdb to 2016 to 2017). The library was built by means of 5' RACE. The sequencer was an Illumina HiSeq 2000. TCRdb redid the processing of the public reads, applying fastp at Q25 and MiXCR, and retained in-frame beta chains. Every entry covers one CDR3 protein and lists the most common genes and DNA from its rows. This sample lists about 690,000 distinct CDR3 sequences; less than 7% were detected once. The ten largest clonotypes hold roughly 2% of the sample. The sample taken for sequencing was naive T cells sorted from blood. The cell subset or site label on this specimen signifies: cells isolated with a human naive T-cell isolation kit. The receptors here all came from a man aged 18 to 30 in good health.

The rearrangement joins TRBV4-1 to TRBJ1-4; TRBD1 aligns across 9 bases. With V trimmed by 4 bases and J by 7 bases, 7 bases remained unmatched. The V gene's germline CDR1 is MGHRA and CDR2 YSYEKL. The CDR3 extends over 15 amino acids. As DNA, the CDR3 is TGCGCCAGCAGCCCACCGGGACAGGGAAGTGAAAAACTGTTTTTT. Its protein is CASSPPGQGSEKLFF.

This clonotype was detected many times. V is TRBV28 and J is TRBJ2-1; either TRBD1 or TRBD2 may supply D (5 bases each). The CDR3 spans 14 residues. Between the trimmed V and J ends, which lost 3 bases and 6 bases, there was a span of 12 bases. Germline V gives CDR1 MDHEN, CDR2 SYDVKM. As DNA, the CDR3 is TGTGCCAGCAGTTTGACCCTTGGGGGCAATGAGCAGTTCTTC. Translating it yields CASSLTLGGNEQFF.

The chain combines TRBV5-1 with TRBJ1-5; D gene unclear. The CDR3 spans 16 residues. Trimming shortened V by 7 bases and J by 0 bases, and 17 bases separated the two germline ends. CDR1 is SGHRS and CDR2 is YFSETQ in the germline V gene. Here the CDR3 DNA reads TGCGCCAGCGCCCCCGACCCGGTTGATAGCAATCAGCCCCAGCATTTT. The encoded protein is CASAPDPVDSNQPQHF.

The chain combines TRBV20-1 with TRBJ2-5; D possibly uses TRBD1 or TRBD2 (5 bases each). There are 11 residues in the CDR3. CDR1 is DFQATT, CDR2 SNEGSKA, per germline (reference sequence). V was cut by 5 bases and J by 4 bases, with 8 bases left in between. CDR3 DNA: TGCAGTGCTTTGGGGGTAGAGACCCAGTACTTC. Translating it yields CSALGVETQYF.

In DNA form, the CDR3 reads TGTGCCAGCGGCGTCGGACTAGCGGTAAACAATGAGCAGTTCTTC. This encodes CASGVGLAVNNEQFF. The chain couples TRBV7-6 to TRBJ2-1; 10 bases line up with TRBD2. This CDR3 has 15 amino acids. The V segment lost 8 bases and the J segment 5 bases; nucleotides outside the gene matches: 9. Germline-derived CDR1 and CDR2 are SGHVS and FNYEAQ.

This clonotype was seen at least ten times. The chain combines TRBV12-3 or TRBV12-4 with TRBJ2-5; possibly TRBD1 or TRBD2 for D (5 bases each). Trimming pared 1 base from V and 2 bases from J, leaving 14 bases between. The CDR3 length is 16 residues. CDR3 protein: CASSLEGTAAQETQYF. The CDR3, as DNA: TGTGCCAGCAGTTTAGAGGGGACGGCGGCACAAGAGACCCAGTACTTC.